The clone carrying this T cell receptor beta chain occurred a few times. The CDR3 contains 14 residues. The germline V gene has CDR1 DFQATT and CDR2 SNEGSKA (reference sequence). The V gene lost 4 bases and the J gene lost 7 bases, with 19 bases spanning the gap. The data derive from a study of blood T cells in healthy people across ages. A second PCR, run for roughly 7 to 11 cycles, used a sample-barcoded 5' primer plus a J-beta primer mix. TCRdb processed the 5' RACE reads anew with MiXCR; each CDR3 protein has one entry. The table includes around 1,000,000 distinct CDR3 sequences, around two fifths detected once.

This receptor was taken from a man aged 18 to 30 in good health. This chain joins TRBV20-1 and TRBJ1-1; possibly TRBD1 for D (5 bases). Sequencing was carried out using blood. The CDR3 coding sequence is TGCAGTGCTAACCCGACAGAGGGAGGTATTGAAGCTTTCTTT. Its protein is CSANPTEGGIEAFF.